The 12 T cell receptor beta chains given below trace back to one sample, sequenced in a study of T cells in women clearing cervical HPV infection. Assay: immunoSEQ multiplex PCR; the TCRdb copy retains only in-frame clones and omits some. In all, the sample yields about 48,000 clones. The sequenced sample was blood buffy coat. Receptors were obtained from a woman between 18 and 70 years old with a cervical HPV16 infection that either progressed to CIN3+ or cleared (not recorded which).

As for this clone: Read data end 3 residues before the CDR3 end; the end is taken from the germline J gene. V gene TRBV20-1 combines with J gene TRBJ1-5; 7 nucleotides agree with TRBD1. Germline loops: CDR1 DFQATT, CDR2 SNEGSKA (reference sequence). Losses at the gene ends were 6 bases for V and 7 bases for J; bases not matched to a gene: 15. The CDR3 consists of 15 residues. The covered CDR3 bases are TGCAGTGCCCTCCCCCCGGACAGGCCCTACCAGCCC. Protein product: CSALPPDRPYQP. The entire CDR3 protein reads CSALPPDRPYQPQHF.

Note on this clone: The read terminates 3 residues ahead of where the CDR3 ends, so the germline J gene completes it. The chain carries TRBV29-1 and TRBJ1-1; 7 bases align to TRBD1. J gave up 5 bases and V 7 bases, and 10 bases lay outside the gene matches. CDR3 length: 13 amino acids. Germline CDR1 reads SQVTM; CDR2 reads ANQGSEA. This CDR3 reads CSAGQSMRTEAFF. CDR3 DNA (partial): TGCAGCGCGGGACAGTCGATGAGGACTGAA. Variable domain in full (rest from reference TRBV29-1 and TRBJ1-1): SAVISQKPSRDICQRGTSLTIQCQVDSQVTMMFWYRQQPGQSLTLIATANQGSEATYESGFVIDKFPISRPNLTFSTLTVSNMSPEDSSIYLCSAGQSMRTEAFFGQGTRLTVV.

A word on this clone: The read halts 3 residues ahead of the CDR3 end, with the missing end drawn from the germline J gene. The chain employs TRBV6-1 and TRBJ2-3; D is unresolved. This CDR3 has 15 residues. Trimming removed 4 bases at V and 3 bases at J, with 14 bases between. CDR1 and CDR2 from the germline V gene are MNHNS and SASEGT. The CDR3 reads CASSVETRITDTQYF. The sequenced CDR3 bases are TGTGCCAGCAGTGTTGAGACAAGAATAACAGATACG.

Regarding this clone: The read ends 3 residues early relative to the CDR3; the germline J gene fills the gap. This rearrangement joins TRBV20-1 to TRBJ2-3; D is unresolved. Germline lookup yields CDR1 DFQATT and CDR2 SNEGSKA (reference sequence). Trimming removed 6 bases at V and 6 bases at J, with 10 bases between. This CDR3 has 11 amino acids. This CDR3 reads CSATPADTQYF. The CDR3 bases that were read are TGCAGTGCAACCCCCGCGGATACG.

Of note for this clone: Read coverage stops 3 residues before the CDR3 terminus; the germline J gene supplies the remainder. This chain links TRBV13 with TRBJ2-3, with 9 bases fitting TRBD1. The germline CDR1 and CDR2 sequences are PRHDT and FYEKMQ (reference sequence). This CDR3 comprises 15 residues. Losses at the gene ends were 4 bases for V and 5 bases for J; bases not matched to a gene: 7. Incomplete CDR3 DNA: TGTGCCAGCAGCTCCAGGACAGGGGTGATAGATACG. Its translation: CASSSRTGVIDT. From start to end, the CDR3 is CASSSRTGVIDTQYF.

In regard to this clone: With the read ending 3 residues before the CDR3 end, the germline J gene is used to fill in that end. The V and J genes are TRBV20-1 and TRBJ2-3; the match to TRBD1 covers 8 bases. This CDR3 is 12 amino acids long. Germline assignment: CDR1 DFQATT and CDR2 SNEGSKA (reference sequence). Partial CDR3 DNA: TGCAGTGCTGTAATACCAGGGGGCGCG. This encodes CSAVIPGGA. The full CDR3 protein reads CSAVIPGGAQYF.

In the case of this clone: The read ends 3 residues shy of where the CDR3 ends; the end is completed using the germline J gene. V usage is TRBV6-2 or TRBV6-3 and J usage is TRBJ1-5; TRBD1 is a possible D gene (6 bases). CDR1 is MNHEY, CDR2 SVGEGT, per germline. The CDR3 extends over 15 amino acids. Trimming took off 6 bases at V and 3 bases at J, with 15 bases between the two ends. The CDR3 protein is CASSLRQAYNQPQHF. The sequenced part of the CDR3 DNA is TGTGCCAGCAGCTTAAGACAGGCTTACAATCAGCCC.

Worth noting for this clone: The read terminates 3 residues ahead of where the CDR3 ends, so the germline J gene completes it. The rearrangement links TRBV11-2 to TRBJ1-1; D gene ambiguous. Per the germline V gene, CDR1 is SGHAT and CDR2 is FQNNGV. The CDR3 totals 13 residues. V lost 6 bases, J lost 5 bases, and 13 bases lay in between. CDR3 DNA (partial): TGTGCCAGCAGGGGAGGCGCGGGTACTGAA. Translated, it gives CASRGGAGTE. The whole CDR3 protein reads CASRGGAGTEAFF.

CDR3: CSASTSQGGNYGYTF. CDR3 bases read: TGCAGTGCTAGTACCTCGCAGGGAGGGAACTATGGC. The rearrangement links TRBV20-1 to TRBJ1-2, with D possibly being TRBD1 (5 bases). The CDR3 end is not reached by the read, which stops 3 residues before it; the germline J gene fills it in. Deletions cut 3 bases from V and 2 bases from J, with 16 bases between. The CDR3 runs to 15 residues. Looked up from germline, CDR1 is DFQATT and CDR2 is SNEGSKA (reference sequence).

Concerning this clone: Sequencing ends 3 residues short of the CDR3 end; the germline J gene provides the rest. This chain joins TRBV7-8 and TRBJ2-2; the D gene is possibly TRBD1 (6 bases). The V gene's germline CDR1 is SGHVS and CDR2 FQNEAQ. The V and J ends lost 1 base and 4 bases respectively, with 16 bases between them. The CDR3 consists of 17 residues. Partial CDR3 DNA: TGTGCCAGCAGCTTAGTATCAGGGGTAATAGTCACCGGGGAG. Amino acid sequence: CASSLVSGVIVTGE. The whole CDR3 protein reads CASSLVSGVIVTGELFF.

Turning to this clone: The read terminates 3 residues before the CDR3 end, so the remaining end is supplied by the germline J gene. The V gene is TRBV7-2, the J gene TRBJ1-1; D uncertain. CDR3 size: 14 residues. From germline, CDR1 is SGHTA and CDR2 FQGNSA. Trimming removed 5 bases at V and 0 bases at J, with 10 bases between. The CDR3 sequence is CASSVTNLNTEAFF. CDR3 DNA, as far as it was read: TGTGCCAGCAGCGTCACTAACTTGAACACTGAA.

Points on this clone: Read coverage stops 3 residues before the CDR3 terminus; the germline J gene supplies the remainder. J is TRBJ2-3 and V is TRBV20-1; TRBD2 matches at 8 bases. This CDR3 contains 13 residues. Germline V gene data show CDR1 as DFQATT and CDR2 as SNEGSKA (reference sequence). V lost 3 bases to trimming and J lost 7 bases; unmatched junction nucleotides: 6. CDR3 residues: CSASGRGRNTQYF. CDR3 DNA, as far as it was read: TGCAGTGCTAGTGGGCGCGGGAGGAATACG.